The present T cell receptor (beta chain) was sequenced within a study of cytomegalovirus exposure and HLA in healthy donors. For the study at large: Caucasian-associated ancestry cluster membership applied to approximately 81% of around 400 genotyped donors. Findings and caveats of the study: In a later analysis, compared with equally common non-associated chains, HLA-associated beta chains were more expanded.

To note about this clone: Its antigen is not known.

The primer mix had 60 Vbeta and 13 Jbeta primers. Sequenced by immunoSEQ multiplex PCR; TCRdb stores in-frame clones only, minus some. The table has roughly 200,000 clones, 75% to 80% seen once. The junction had 5 bases not matched to a gene; V was cut back by 1 base and J by 4 bases. The CDR3 sequence is 15 residues long. Germline assignment: CDR1 SGHRS and CDR2 YFSETQ. While unrecorded immune exposures were likely, the donors were nominally healthy when sampled. The sample comprised PBMCs. The gene calls are TRBV5-1 and TRBJ2-5, with 9 bases identical to TRBD1. This clonotype originated in a woman aged 25 to 39 in good health and CMV-seropositive. The CDR3 spells CASSLTGGTGETQYF. CDR3 nucleotides: TGCGCCAGCAGCTTGACAGGGGGCACAGGAGAGACCCAGTACTTC.